This entry lists 17 T cell receptor beta chains sequenced from one sample in a study of cytomegalovirus exposure and HLA in healthy donors. In the PCR, 60 Vbeta and 13 Jbeta primers were used. Measured with immunoSEQ multiplex PCR; TCRdb has only the in-frame clones, and not every one. Of more than 15,000 clones in the sample, less than 85% are singletons; the top ten hold 20% to 25%. Sequencing input: PBMCs. These receptors came from a human donor in good health.

The chain couples TRBV2 to TRBJ2-1, with 12 positions matching TRBD2. Per the germline V gene, CDR1 is SNHLY and CDR2 is FYNNEI. The CDR3 runs to 15 residues. The J segment lost 7 bases and the V segment lost 1 base, leaving 2 bases of the junction unmatched. CDR3 sequence (DNA): TGTGCCAGCAGTGAAGGGACTAGCGGGGTGAATGAGCAGTTCTTC. Translating it yields CASSEGTSGVNEQFF.

The chain employs TRBV27 and TRBJ2-3, with TRBD2 matching over 11 bases. The J segment lost 4 bases and the V segment lost 3 bases, leaving 3 bases of the junction unmatched. This CDR3 spans 15 amino acids. Germline lookup yields CDR1 MNHEY and CDR2 SMNVEV (reference sequence). The CDR3 DNA follows: TGTGCCAGCAGTTTCCTAGCGGGAGGTGCAGATACGCAGTATTTT. Protein: CASSFLAGGADTQYF.

The chain uses TRBV7-2 and TRBJ1-2, with TRBD1 matching over 11 bases. Germline V lookup: CDR1 SGHTA, CDR2 FQGNSA. J was trimmed by 7 bases and V by 5 bases; bases with no gene match: 6. This CDR3 comprises 14 residues. CDR3 nucleotides: TGTGCCAGCAGCCCCTGGACAGGGGGCTTTGGCTACACCTTC. Residues: CASSPWTGGFGYTF. The full variable domain, its missing parts supplied by reference TRBV7-2 and TRBJ1-2, is GAGVSQSPSNKVTEKGKDVELRCDPISGHTALYWYRQSLGQGLEFLIYFQGNSAPDKSGLPSDRFSAERTGGSVSTLTIQRTQQEDSAVYLCASSPWTGGFGYTFGSGTRLTVV.

The rearrangement joins TRBV7-9 to TRBJ2-2, with a weak D call TRBD2 (6 bases). Trimming shortened V by 7 bases and J by 6 bases, and 15 bases separated the two germline ends. Germline V CDR1 and CDR2: SEHNR, FQNEAQ (reference sequence). The length of the CDR3 is 14 residues. In DNA form, the CDR3 reads TGTGCCAGCAAAAGCGGGTTGGGCGCCGGGGAGCTGTTTTTT. Its translation: CASKSGLGAGELFF.

J is TRBJ2-3 and V is TRBV12-5; D is perhaps TRBD2 (7 bases). The CDR3 is 16 residues long. The V and J ends lost 0 bases and 5 bases respectively, with 15 bases between them. Germline V gene sequence: CDR1 LGHNT, CDR2 FRNRAP. The CDR3 here is CASGLVQGREGDTQYF. The CDR3 nucleotides read TGTGCTAGTGGTTTGGTACAGGGCAGGGAGGGAGATACGCAGTATTTT. Based on the CDR3 plus reference TRBV12-5 and TRBJ2-3, the full variable domain is DARVTQTPRHKVTEMGQEVTMRCQPILGHNTVFWYRQTMMQGLELLAYFRNRAPLDDSGMPKDRFSAEMPDATLATLKIQPSEPRDSAVYFCASGLVQGREGDTQYFGPGTRLTVL.

CDR3 DNA sequence: TGTGCCAGCAGCCAGGGACACGGGGGGGACGAGCAGTACTTC. As protein: CASSQGHGGDEQYF. The rearrangement joins TRBV4-2 to TRBJ2-7, with 8 bases matching TRBD2. The V segment lost 3 bases and the J segment 5 bases; nucleotides outside the gene matches: 6. The CDR3 loop spans 14 amino acids. CDR1 and CDR2 from the germline V gene are LGHNA and YNFKEQ.

This CDR3 reads CATREYANTGELFF. The CDR3 DNA is TGTGCCACGCGGGAGTACGCGAACACCGGGGAGCTGTTTTTT. V usage is TRBV7-9 and J usage is TRBJ2-2, with 7 bases identical to TRBD2. The trim removed 10 bases at V and 0 bases at J, leaving 5 bases unmatched. From germline, CDR1 is SEHNR and CDR2 FQNEAQ (reference sequence). This CDR3 region has 14 residues.

This clone was detected a few times. The CDR3 DNA reads as TGTGCCAGCAGCTTGGACAGGGGATATGGCTACACCTTC. This translates into CASSLDRGYGYTF. The chain links TRBV5-4 to TRBJ1-2, with TRBD1 identical over 7 bases. CDR1 is SGHNT, CDR2 YYREEE, per germline (reference sequence). Trimming cost V 0 bases and J 5 bases; bases outside gene matches: 1. The CDR3 contains 13 residues. Full variable domain (remainder filled in from reference TRBV5-4 and TRBJ1-2): ETGVTQSPTHLIKTRGQQVTLRCSSQSGHNTVSWYQQALGQGPQFIFQYYREEENGRGNFPPRFSGLQFPNYSSELNVNALELDDSALYLCASSLDRGYGYTFGSGTRLTVV.

Regarding this clone: One end of the junction fails to match germline, which may point to a read error. V gene TRBV6-1 combines with J gene TRBJ1-1, with D tentatively TRBD1 (5 bases). CDR3 length: 13 amino acids. CDR1 and CDR2 (germline): MNHNS, SASEGT. CDR3 DNA sequence: TGCAGCAGCGGGGGACCGAGGTACACTGAAGCTTTCTTT. Protein sequence: CSSGGPRYTEAFF.

CDR3 loop: CASSYGGGATSYEQYF. The CDR3 DNA sequence: TGTGCCAGCAGTTACGGTGGCGGGGCGACTTCCTACGAGCAGTACTTC. The chain has TRBV6-5 and TRBJ2-7, with D maybe TRBD2 (6 bases). Germline lookup yields CDR1 MNHEY and CDR2 SVGAGI. V dropped 2 bases and J dropped 1 base, with 15 bases sitting between them. This CDR3 spans 16 amino acids.

The rearrangement uses TRBV9 and TRBJ1-1; no clear D. Germline assignment: CDR1 SGDLS and CDR2 YYNGEE. The CDR3 length is 15 residues. Between the trimmed V and J ends, which lost 0 bases and 0 bases, there was a span of 9 bases. CDR3 nucleotide sequence: TGTGCCAGCAGCGTAGGGTACTACATGAACACTGAAGCTTTCTTT. Translating gives CASSVGYYMNTEAFF.

In DNA, the CDR3 is TGTGCCAGCAGCCCTCCACAAAACCTCTACGAGCAGTACTTC. Translated: CASSPPQNLYEQYF. V is TRBV5-6 and J is TRBJ2-7; D is undetermined. The CDR3 sequence is 14 residues long. Trimming shortened V by 4 bases and J by 3 bases, and 14 bases separated the two germline ends. Per germline, CDR1 SGHDT and CDR2 YYEEEE.

This sequence joins TRBV7-9 and TRBJ2-5; D is uncertain. Germline V CDR1 and CDR2: SEHNR, FQNEAQ (reference sequence). The CDR3 extends over 13 amino acids. The V gene lost 0 bases and the J gene lost 9 bases, with 11 bases spanning the gap. This CDR3 reads CASSLAMAGAQYF. For the CDR3, the DNA is TGTGCCAGCAGCTTAGCTATGGCCGGAGCCCAGTACTTC.

The rearrangement uses TRBV18 and TRBJ2-5; weak D call: TRBD2 (6 bases). V lost 2 bases to trimming and J lost 4 bases, with 8 bases between them. The V gene's germline CDR1 is KGHSH and CDR2 LQKENI. The CDR3 is 13 residues long. Written as DNA, the CDR3 is TGTGCCAGCTCACCAGCGGGGCGAGAGACCCAGTACTTC. It codes for CASSPAGRETQYF.

The chain joins TRBV18 to TRBJ2-5, with 9 bases aligning to TRBD2. CDR3 length: 17 amino acids. The germline CDR1 and CDR2 sequences are KGHSH and LQKENI. V dropped 1 base and J dropped 2; count of bases not matched to a gene: 8. This chain's CDR3 is CASSPLGLAQIQETQYF. The CDR3 coding sequence is TGTGCCAGCTCACCACTAGGACTAGCGCAGATACAAGAGACCCAGTACTTC.

The chain is built from TRBV4-1 and TRBJ2-6; 7 bases agree with TRBD1. This CDR3 contains 20 residues. Losses at the gene ends were 0 bases for V and 7 bases for J; bases not matched to a gene: 18. Germline assignment: CDR1 MGHRA and CDR2 YSYEKL. CDR3 amino acids: CASSQDPWDSLSYGANVLTF. The CDR3 DNA follows: TGCGCCAGCAGCCAAGATCCTTGGGACAGTCTTTCCTATGGCGCCAACGTCCTGACTTTC.

This chain uses TRBV18 with TRBJ1-2; TRBD1 matches 7 bases. Unmatched junction bases numbered 3, after V lost 0 bases and J lost 5 bases. The germline CDR1 and CDR2 sequences are KGHSH and LQKENI. CDR3 length: 14 amino acids. The CDR3 reads CASSPPGQTYGYTF. As DNA, the CDR3 is TGTGCCAGCTCACCACCGGGACAGACATATGGCTACACCTTC.